The 18 T cell receptor beta chains reported below all come from one sample, sequenced in a study of blood T cell repertoires in COVID-19. Repertoires were generated with immunoSEQ multiplex PCR, while TCRdb's copy carries only in-frame clones and drops some. The table lists 100,000 to 150,000 clones, roughly 69% of them singletons. The sample taken for sequencing was peripheral blood. These receptors were taken from a woman in her seventies with acute or convalescent COVID-19.

In its sample, this clone was seen once. The genes are TRBV7-9 and TRBJ1-2, with D tentatively TRBD1 (5 bases). The CDR3 totals 12 residues. Between the trimmed V and J ends, which lost 5 bases and 5 bases, there was a span of 9 bases. Germline values: CDR1 SEHNR, CDR2 FQNEAQ (reference sequence). The CDR3 DNA reads TGTGCCAGCAGCCCTGGGGGGTATGGCTACACCTTC. Protein product: CASSPGGYGYTF. Together with reference TRBV7-9 and TRBJ1-2, the CDR3 gives the full variable domain: DTGVSQNPRHKITKRGQNVTFRCDPISEHNRLYWYRQTLGQGPEFLTYFQNEAQLEKSRLLSDRFSAERPKGSFSTLEIQRTEQGDSAMYLCASSPGGYGYTFGSGTRLTVV.

The chain employs TRBV5-6 and TRBJ2-5; possibly TRBD1 for D (5 bases). V lost 2 bases and J lost 1, with 12 bases in between. This CDR3 has 15 residues. Looked up from germline, CDR1 is SGHDT and CDR2 is YYEEEE. CDR3 sequence (DNA): TGTGCCAGCAGCTTCCCTAGGACAACCCAAGAGACCCAGTACTTC. This translates into CASSFPRTTQETQYF.

The chain combines TRBV27 with TRBJ1-6; D is perhaps TRBD1 (5 bases). The CDR3 runs 16 residues. From germline, CDR1 is MNHEY and CDR2 SMNVEV (reference sequence). V was clipped by 0 bases and J by 6 bases, with 12 bases between them. CDR3 in amino acids: CASSLSVQASNSPLHF. DNA of the CDR3: TGTGCCAGCAGTTTATCGGTACAGGCCTCTAATTCACCCCTCCACTTT.

The chain is built from TRBV5-1 and TRBJ2-5, with TRBD2 matching over 7 bases. J lost 2 bases, V lost 6 bases, and 4 bases had no gene match. The CDR3 loop spans 13 amino acids. From germline, CDR1 is SGHRS and CDR2 YFSETQ. DNA for the CDR3: TGCGCCAGCACCCGGGGGGAGCAAGAGACCCAGTACTTC. Its protein product is CASTRGEQETQYF. Full variable domain (outside the CDR3, taken from reference TRBV5-1 and TRBJ2-5): KAGVTQTPRYLIKTRGQQVTLSCSPISGHRSVSWYQQTPGQGLQFLFEYFSETQRNKGNFPGRFSGRQFSNSRSEMNVSTLELGDSALYLCASTRGEQETQYFGPGTRLLVL.

This clone was seen repeatedly, ten times or more. The chain is built from TRBV6-6 and TRBJ1-2, with D unclear. The length of the CDR3 is 13 residues. The germline V and J ends were trimmed by 6 bases and 5 bases, with 13 bases remaining between them. Germline CDR1 MNHNY, CDR2 SVGAGI (reference sequence). The CDR3 DNA reads TGTGCCAGCAGAATTGAGAGCGGGTATGGCTACACCTTC. This codes for CASRIESGYGYTF.

This clone was counted only a few times. The chain joins TRBV25-1 to TRBJ1-2, with 7 nucleotides matching TRBD1. The length of the CDR3 is 12 residues. Trimming cost V 7 bases and J 7 bases; bases outside gene matches: 6. Germline CDR1 is MGHDK and CDR2 is SYGVNS. The CDR3 sequence is CASKTGTGGYTF. As DNA, the CDR3 is TGTGCCAGCAAGACAGGGACTGGTGGCTACACCTTC.

This clone has only a few counts. The chain recombines TRBV19 with TRBJ2-3; 8 bases agree with TRBD1. Germline-derived CDR1 and CDR2 are LNHDA and SQIVND (reference sequence). The CDR3 has 16 residues. Unmatched junction bases numbered 5, after V lost 3 bases and J lost 0 bases. CDR3 protein: CASSILYRGSTDTQYF. The CDR3 DNA reads as TGTGCCAGTAGTATCTTATACAGGGGGAGCACAGATACGCAGTATTTT.

The V and J genes are TRBV6-1 and TRBJ1-2; D might be TRBD1 (6 bases). CDR3 length equals 15 residues. The germline V and J ends were trimmed by 1 base and 7 bases, with 16 bases remaining between them. Per germline, CDR1 MNHNS and CDR2 SASEGT. CDR3 loop: CASSEEVRGDRGYTF. The DNA for the CDR3 is TGTGCCAGCAGTGAAGAAGTCAGGGGAGATCGTGGCTACACCTTC.

V usage is TRBV7-9 and J usage is TRBJ2-5; 8 bases fit TRBD1. The trim removed 5 bases at V and 5 bases at J, leaving 10 bases unmatched. The CDR3 totals 15 residues. Per germline, CDR1 SEHNR and CDR2 FQNEAQ (reference sequence). CDR3 sequence reads: CASSPSTGAGETQYF. The CDR3 nucleotides are TGTGCCAGCAGCCCATCGACAGGGGCAGGGGAGACCCAGTACTTC.

This clone occurred once. The rearrangement joins TRBV21-1 to TRBJ2-7; the listed D gene, TRBD1, was not tested against the DNA. TRBV21-1 is a listed pseudogene. The CDR3 has 15 amino acids. CDR3 nucleotide sequence: TGTGCCAGCAGCAGTAGGGACAGGGGCCGTGATGAGCAGTACTTC. Protein product: CASSSRDRGRDEQYF.

Concerning this clone: Other nucleotide sequences in the sample specify the same CDR3. The rearrangement links TRBV5-1 to TRBJ2-3; TRBD2 matches 8 bases. There are 14 residues in the CDR3. V lost 8 bases to trimming and J lost 3 bases; unmatched junction nucleotides: 8. Germline CDR1 reads SGHRS; CDR2 reads YFSETQ. The DNA for the CDR3 is TGCGCCAGTTCCGGCGCGGGGGGAACAGATACGCAGTATTTT. Its translation: CASSGAGGTDTQYF.

This clone is a singleton in its sample. The J gene is TRBJ2-5, the V gene TRBV28; possibly TRBD1 for D (5 bases). CDR1 is MDHEN, CDR2 SYDVKM, per germline. With 5 bases removed from V and 0 bases from J, the gap between germline ends came to 13 bases. The CDR3 has 15 residues. The CDR3 sequence is CASSRNDRDQETQYF. CDR3 DNA: TGTGCCAGCAGTAGGAATGACAGAGACCAAGAGACCCAGTACTTC.

The chain recombines TRBV5-5 with TRBJ2-7, with 9 bases aligning to TRBD1. This CDR3 is built from 16 residues. Germline trimming cut 4 bases from V and 0 bases from J; bases unmatched to any gene: 8. Germline V lookup: CDR1 SGHKS, CDR2 YYEKEE (reference sequence). This chain's CDR3 is CASSGDRVSSSYEQYF. The DNA of the CDR3 is TGTGCCAGCAGCGGGGACAGGGTTAGTAGCTCCTACGAGCAGTACTTC.

This chain joins TRBV3-1 (or the pseudogene TRBV3-2) and TRBJ2-6; weak D call: TRBD1 (5 bases). Germline V gives CDR1 LGHDT, CDR2 YNNKEL (reference sequence). This CDR3 region has 15 residues. The V and J ends lost 5 bases and 1 base respectively, with 9 bases between them. CDR3: CASSTQGSGANVLTF. The CDR3 coding sequence is TGTGCCAGCAGCACGCAGGGATCTGGGGCCAACGTCCTGACTTTC.

This rearrangement joins TRBV5-1 to TRBJ2-1; 11 nucleotides line up with TRBD2. The CDR3 contains 15 residues. The V gene end was trimmed by 4 bases and the J gene end by 4 bases; junction bases not matched to a gene: 4. CDR1 SGHRS and CDR2 YFSETQ come from the germline V gene. CDR3 sequence: CASSPGLAEYNEQFF. The CDR3 bases are TGCGCCAGCAGCCCGGGACTAGCGGAATACAATGAGCAGTTCTTC.

This clone was counted a few times. The chain recombines TRBV27 with TRBJ1-5; D call uncertain. V was pared by 1 base and J by 0 bases, with 7 bases between. The CDR3 totals 15 residues. CDR1 and CDR2 from the germline V gene are MNHEY and SMNVEV (reference sequence). In DNA form, the CDR3 reads TGTGCCAGCAGTTTATGGGCGGGTAGCAATCAGCCCCAGCATTTT. Translation gives CASSLWAGSNQPQHF.

Turning to this clone: The junction departs from the called germline gene at one end, perhaps through a read error. This chain links TRBV2 with TRBJ1-1, with D possibly being TRBD1 (5 bases). CDR3 length: 13 amino acids. Germline V gives CDR1 SNHLY, CDR2 FYNNEI. As DNA, the CDR3 is TGTGCCAGCAGTGAACAGGAAGGAGGGGTCACCTCCTTT. Translating gives CASSEQEGGVTSF.

This rearrangement joins TRBV15 to TRBJ1-6; TRBD1 agrees at 8 bases. CDR1 and CDR2 from the germline V gene are LNHNV and YYDKDF (reference sequence). This CDR3 spans 15 amino acids. The ends lost 5 bases at V and 12 bases at J; junction bases unmatched: 12. The CDR3 DNA sequence: TGTGCCACCAGCTCTCGGACAGGGAAATTCGAACCCCTCCACTTT. Protein product: CATSSRTGKFEPLHF.